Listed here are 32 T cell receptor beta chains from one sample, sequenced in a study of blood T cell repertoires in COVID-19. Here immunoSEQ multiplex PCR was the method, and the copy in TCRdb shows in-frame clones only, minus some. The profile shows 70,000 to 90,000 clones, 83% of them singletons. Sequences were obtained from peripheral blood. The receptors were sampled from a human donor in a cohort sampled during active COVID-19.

In nucleotides, the CDR3 is TGTGCCAGCAGGGAGGAGGGAAATAGCAATCAGCCCCAGCATTTT. Amino acids: CASREEGNSNQPQHF. The V gene is TRBV28, the J gene TRBJ1-5; D is uncertain. The CDR3 totals 15 residues. CDR1 and CDR2 (germline): MDHEN, SYDVKM. Trimming cost V 6 bases and J 0 bases, with 12 bases left between them.

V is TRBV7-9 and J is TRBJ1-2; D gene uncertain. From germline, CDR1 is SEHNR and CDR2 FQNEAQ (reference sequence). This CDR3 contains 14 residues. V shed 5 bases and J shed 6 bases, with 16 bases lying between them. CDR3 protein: CASSELSGGHGYTF. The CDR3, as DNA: TGTGCCAGCAGCGAGTTGTCCGGAGGTCATGGCTACACCTTC.

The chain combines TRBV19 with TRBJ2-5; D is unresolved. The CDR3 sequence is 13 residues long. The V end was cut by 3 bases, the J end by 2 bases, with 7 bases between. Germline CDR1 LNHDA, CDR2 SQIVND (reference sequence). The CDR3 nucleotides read TGTGCCAGTAGTATTCAGTTACAAGAGACCCAGTACTTC. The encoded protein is CASSIQLQETQYF. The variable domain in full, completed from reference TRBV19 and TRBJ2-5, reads DGGITQSPKYLFRKEGQNVTLSCEQNLNHDAMYWYRQDPGQGLRLIYYSQIVNDFQKGDIAEGYSVSREKKESFPLTVTSAQKNPTAFYLCASSIQLQETQYFGPGTRLLVL.

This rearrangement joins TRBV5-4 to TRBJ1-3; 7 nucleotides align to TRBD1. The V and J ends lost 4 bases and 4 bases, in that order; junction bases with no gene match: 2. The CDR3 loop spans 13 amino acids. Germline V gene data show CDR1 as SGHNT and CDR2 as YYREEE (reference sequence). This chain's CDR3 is CASSQGQGNTIYF. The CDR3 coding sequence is TGTGCCAGCAGCCAGGGACAGGGAAACACCATATATTTT.

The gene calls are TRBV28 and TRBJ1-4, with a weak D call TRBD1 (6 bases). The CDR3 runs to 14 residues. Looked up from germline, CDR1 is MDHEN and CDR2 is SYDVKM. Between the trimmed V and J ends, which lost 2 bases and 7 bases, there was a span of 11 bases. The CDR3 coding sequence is TGTGCCAGCAGTTTAAACAGGGTGGGTGAAAAACTGTTTTTT. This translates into CASSLNRVGEKLFF.

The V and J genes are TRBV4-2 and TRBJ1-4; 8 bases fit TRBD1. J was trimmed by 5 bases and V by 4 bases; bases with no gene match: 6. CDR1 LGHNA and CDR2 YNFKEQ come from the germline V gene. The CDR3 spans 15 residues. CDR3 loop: CASSPPGQVNEKLFF. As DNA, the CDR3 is TGTGCCAGCAGCCCCCCGGGACAGGTGAATGAAAAACTGTTTTTT.

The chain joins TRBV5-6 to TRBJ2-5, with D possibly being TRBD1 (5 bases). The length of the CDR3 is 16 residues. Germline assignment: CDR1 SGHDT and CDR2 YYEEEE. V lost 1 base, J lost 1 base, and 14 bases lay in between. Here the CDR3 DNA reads TGTGCCAGCAGCTTGAAGCCTGGGGCTACCCAAGAGACCCAGTACTTC. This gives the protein CASSLKPGATQETQYF.

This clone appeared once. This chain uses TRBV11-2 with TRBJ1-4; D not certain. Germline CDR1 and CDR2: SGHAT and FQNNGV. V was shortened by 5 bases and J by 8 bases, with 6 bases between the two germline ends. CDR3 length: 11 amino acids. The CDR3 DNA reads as TGTGCCAGCAGCATGAGGGAAAAACTGTTTTTT. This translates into CASSMREKLFF. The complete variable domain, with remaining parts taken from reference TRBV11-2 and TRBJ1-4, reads EAGVAQSPRYKIIEKRQSVAFWCNPISGHATLYWYQQILGQGPKLLIQFQNNGVVDDSQLPKDRFSAERLKGVDSTLKIQPAKLEDSAVYLCASSMREKLFFGSGTQLSVL.

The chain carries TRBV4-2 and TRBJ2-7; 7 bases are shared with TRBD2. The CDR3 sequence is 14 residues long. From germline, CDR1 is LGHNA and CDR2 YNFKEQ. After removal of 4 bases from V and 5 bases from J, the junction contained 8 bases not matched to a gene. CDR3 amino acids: CASSRGAGEHEQYF. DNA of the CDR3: TGTGCCAGCAGCCGTGGCGCGGGAGAACACGAGCAGTACTTC.

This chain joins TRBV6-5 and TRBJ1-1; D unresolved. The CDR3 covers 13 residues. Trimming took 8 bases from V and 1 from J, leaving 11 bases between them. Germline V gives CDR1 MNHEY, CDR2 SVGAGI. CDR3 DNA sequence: TGTGCCAGCCAGGTCGGCTGGAACACTGAAGCTTTCTTT. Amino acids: CASQVGWNTEAFF.

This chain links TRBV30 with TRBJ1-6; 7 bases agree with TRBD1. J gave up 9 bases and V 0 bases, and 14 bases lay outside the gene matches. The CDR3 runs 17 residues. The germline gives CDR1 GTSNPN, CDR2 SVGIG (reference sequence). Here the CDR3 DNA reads TGTGCCTGGAGTGTGGGGGCGGACAGGTTCTCATCTTCACCCCTCCACTTT. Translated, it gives CAWSVGADRFSSSPLHF. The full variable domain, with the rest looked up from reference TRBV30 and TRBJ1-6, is SQTIHQWPATLVQPVGSPLSLECTVEGTSNPNLYWYRQAAGRGLQLLFYSVGIGQISSEVPQNLSASRPQDRQFILSSKKLLLSDSGFYLCAWSVGADRFSSSPLHFGNGTRLTVT.

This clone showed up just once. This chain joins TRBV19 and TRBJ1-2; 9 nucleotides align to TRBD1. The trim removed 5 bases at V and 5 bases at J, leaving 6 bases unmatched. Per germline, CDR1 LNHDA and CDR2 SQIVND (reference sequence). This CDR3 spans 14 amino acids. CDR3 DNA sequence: TGTGCCAGTAGTCCAGACAGGGGGACTTATGGCTACACCTTC. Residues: CASSPDRGTYGYTF.

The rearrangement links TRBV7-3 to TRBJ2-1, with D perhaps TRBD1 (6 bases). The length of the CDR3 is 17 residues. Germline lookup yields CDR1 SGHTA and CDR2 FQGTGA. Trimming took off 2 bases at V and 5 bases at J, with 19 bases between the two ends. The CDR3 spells CASSLLGGGEGDNEQFF. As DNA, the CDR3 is TGTGCCAGCAGCTTATTGGGTGGGGGCGAGGGAGACAATGAGCAGTTCTTC.

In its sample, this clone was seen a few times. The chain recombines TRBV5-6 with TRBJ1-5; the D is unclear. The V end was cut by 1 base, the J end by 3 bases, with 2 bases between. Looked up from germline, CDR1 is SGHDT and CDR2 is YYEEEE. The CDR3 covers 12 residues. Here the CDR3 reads CASSLLNQPQHF. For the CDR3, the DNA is TGTGCCAGCAGCTTGCTCAATCAGCCCCAGCATTTT.

The CDR3 loop reads CASSLDLAESYEQYF. CDR3 DNA: TGTGCCAGCAGCTTGGATTTAGCGGAATCCTACGAGCAGTACTTC. The chain employs TRBV5-4 and TRBJ2-7; a weak D match, TRBD2 (6 bases). CDR1 is SGHNT, CDR2 YYREEE, per germline (reference sequence). The CDR3 loop spans 15 amino acids. V dropped 0 bases and J dropped 1 base, with 11 bases sitting between them.

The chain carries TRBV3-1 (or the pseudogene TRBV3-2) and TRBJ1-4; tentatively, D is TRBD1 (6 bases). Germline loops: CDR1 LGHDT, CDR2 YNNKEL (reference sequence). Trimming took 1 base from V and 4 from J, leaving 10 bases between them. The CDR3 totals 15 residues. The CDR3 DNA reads TGTGCCAGCAGCCAAGGGACAGTTTTTAATGAAAAACTGTTTTTT. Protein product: CASSQGTVFNEKLFF.

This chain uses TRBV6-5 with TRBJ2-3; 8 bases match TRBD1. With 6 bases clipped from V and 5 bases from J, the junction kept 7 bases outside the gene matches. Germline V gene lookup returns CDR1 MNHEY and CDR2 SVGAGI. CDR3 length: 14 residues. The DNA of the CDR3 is TGTGCCAGCAGAGCAGGGGGCGGGCTAGATACGCAGTATTTT. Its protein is CASRAGGGLDTQYF.

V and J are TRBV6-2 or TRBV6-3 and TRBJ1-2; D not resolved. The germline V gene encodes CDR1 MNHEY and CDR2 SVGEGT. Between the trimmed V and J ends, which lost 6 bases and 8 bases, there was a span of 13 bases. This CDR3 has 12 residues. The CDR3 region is CASSPREGGYTF. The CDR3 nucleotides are TGTGCCAGCAGCCCGCGGGAAGGGGGCTACACCTTC.

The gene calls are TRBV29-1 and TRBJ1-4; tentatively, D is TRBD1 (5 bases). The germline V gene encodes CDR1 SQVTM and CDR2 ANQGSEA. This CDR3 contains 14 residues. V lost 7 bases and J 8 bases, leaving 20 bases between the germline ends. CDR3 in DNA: TGCAGCGCAAAAGGGGAAGGCGCCAAGGAAAAACTGTTTTTT. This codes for CSAKGEGAKEKLFF.

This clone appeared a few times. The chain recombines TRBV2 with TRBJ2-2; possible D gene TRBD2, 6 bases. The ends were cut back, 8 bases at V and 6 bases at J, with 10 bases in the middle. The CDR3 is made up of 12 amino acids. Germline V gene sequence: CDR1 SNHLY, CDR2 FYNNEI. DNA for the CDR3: TGTGCCAGCGGTTGGGGGGCCGGGGAGCTGTTTTTT. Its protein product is CASGWGAGELFF.

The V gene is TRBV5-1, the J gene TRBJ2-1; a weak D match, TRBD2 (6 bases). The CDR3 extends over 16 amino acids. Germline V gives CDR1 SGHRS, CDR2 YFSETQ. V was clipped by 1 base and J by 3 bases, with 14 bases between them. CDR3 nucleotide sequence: TGCGCCAGCAGCTTGCTTCCGGGACTCAGCTACAATGAGCAGTTCTTC. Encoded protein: CASSLLPGLSYNEQFF.

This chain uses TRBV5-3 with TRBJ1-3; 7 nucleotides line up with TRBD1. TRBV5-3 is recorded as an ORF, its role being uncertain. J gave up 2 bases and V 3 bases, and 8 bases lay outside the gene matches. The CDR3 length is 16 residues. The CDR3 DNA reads TGTGCCAGAAGCTCAAGAAAGACAGGGACTGGAAACACCATATATTTT. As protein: CARSSRKTGTGNTIYF.

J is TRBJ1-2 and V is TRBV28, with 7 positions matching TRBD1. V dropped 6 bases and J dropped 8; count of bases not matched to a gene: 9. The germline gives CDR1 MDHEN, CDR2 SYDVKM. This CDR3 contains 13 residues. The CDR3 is CASREDRAGGYTF. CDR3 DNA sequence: TGTGCCAGCAGAGAAGACAGGGCCGGCGGCTACACCTTC.

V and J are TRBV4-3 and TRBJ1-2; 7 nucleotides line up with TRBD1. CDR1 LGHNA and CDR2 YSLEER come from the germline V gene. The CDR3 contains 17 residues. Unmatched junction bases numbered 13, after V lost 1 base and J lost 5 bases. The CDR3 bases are TGCGCCAGCAGCCAAGCCTCCCGGGCAGGGGGTCTTTATGGCTACACCTTC. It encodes CASSQASRAGGLYGYTF.

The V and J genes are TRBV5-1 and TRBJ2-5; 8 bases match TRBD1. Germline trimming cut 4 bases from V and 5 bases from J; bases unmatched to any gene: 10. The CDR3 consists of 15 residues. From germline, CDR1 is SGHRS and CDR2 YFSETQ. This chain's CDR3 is CASSRTGQDLETQYF. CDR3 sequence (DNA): TGCGCCAGCAGCAGAACGGGACAGGACCTCGAGACCCAGTACTTC.

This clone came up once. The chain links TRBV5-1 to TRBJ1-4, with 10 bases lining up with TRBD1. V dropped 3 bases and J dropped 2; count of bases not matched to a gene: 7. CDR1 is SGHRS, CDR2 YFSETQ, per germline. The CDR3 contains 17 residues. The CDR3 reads CASSSGQGVGTNEKLFF. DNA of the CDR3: TGCGCCAGCAGCTCTGGACAGGGGGTAGGGACTAATGAAAAACTGTTTTTT.

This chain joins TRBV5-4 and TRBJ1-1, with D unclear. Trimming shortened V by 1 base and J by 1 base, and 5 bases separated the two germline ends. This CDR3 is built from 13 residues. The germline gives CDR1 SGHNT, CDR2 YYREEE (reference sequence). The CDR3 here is CASSLTGNTEAFF. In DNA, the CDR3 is TGTGCCAGCAGCTTGACGGGGAACACTGAAGCTTTCTTT.

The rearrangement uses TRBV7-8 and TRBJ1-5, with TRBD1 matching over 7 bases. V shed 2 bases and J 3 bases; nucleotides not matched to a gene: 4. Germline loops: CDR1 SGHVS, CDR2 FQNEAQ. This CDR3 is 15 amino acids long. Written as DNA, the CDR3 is TGTGCCAGCAGCTTAACCACAGGGGACAATCAGCCCCAGCATTTT. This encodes CASSLTTGDNQPQHF.

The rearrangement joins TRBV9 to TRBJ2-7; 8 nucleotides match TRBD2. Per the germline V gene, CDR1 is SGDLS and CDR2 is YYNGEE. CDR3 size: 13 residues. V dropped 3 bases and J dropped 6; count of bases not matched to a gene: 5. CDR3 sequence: CASSERTSSEQYF. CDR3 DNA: TGTGCCAGCAGCGAGCGGACTAGCAGCGAGCAGTACTTC.

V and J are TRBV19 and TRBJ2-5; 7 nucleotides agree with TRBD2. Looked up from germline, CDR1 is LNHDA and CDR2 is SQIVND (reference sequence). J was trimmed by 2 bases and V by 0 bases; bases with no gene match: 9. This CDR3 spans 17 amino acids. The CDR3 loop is CASSIDHAASGQETQYF. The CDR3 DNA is TGTGCCAGTAGTATAGATCACGCGGCTAGCGGACAAGAGACCCAGTACTTC.

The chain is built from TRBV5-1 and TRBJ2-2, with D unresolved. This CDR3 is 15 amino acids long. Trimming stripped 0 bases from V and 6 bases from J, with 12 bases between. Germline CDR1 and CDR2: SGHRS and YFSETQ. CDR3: CASSLDPGNAGELFF. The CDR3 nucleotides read TGCGCCAGCAGCTTGGACCCAGGAAATGCCGGGGAGCTGTTTTTT. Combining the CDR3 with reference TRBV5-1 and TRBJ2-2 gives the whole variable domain KAGVTQTPRYLIKTRGQQVTLSCSPISGHRSVSWYQQTPGQGLQFLFEYFSETQRNKGNFPGRFSGRQFSNSRSEMNVSTLELGDSALYLCASSLDPGNAGELFFGEGSRLTVL.

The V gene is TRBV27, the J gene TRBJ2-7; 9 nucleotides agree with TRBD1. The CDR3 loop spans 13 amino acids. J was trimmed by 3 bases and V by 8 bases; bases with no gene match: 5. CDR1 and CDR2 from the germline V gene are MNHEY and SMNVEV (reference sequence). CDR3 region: CASSRQGGYEQYF. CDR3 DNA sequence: TGTGCCAGCTCCAGACAGGGGGGCTACGAGCAGTACTTC.